This record concerns one TCR beta chain sequence. This clonotype was picked up many times. No antigen is known for it. Qualities for individual bases were not recorded, and no much larger clone is one base off. The sample comes from a study of regulatory T cells in long-lasting Graves disease (dated by TCRdb to the early 2020s). General notes on the study: Patients with newly diagnosed Graves' disease had been on antithyroid drugs for under 3 months. Patients with persistent Graves' disease were compared with patients with newly diagnosed Graves' disease using TCR sequencing and RNA sequencing of peripheral blood. A total of around 35 samples underwent TCR sequencing: around 13 from persistent and roughly 20 from newly diagnosed Graves' disease patients. The study was conducted in China and was registered as a clinical trial. Overall results and qualifications from the work: More public clonotypes were shared among persistent patients (roughly 3,000) than among newly diagnosed patients (966). TRBV28, TRBJ1-2 and TRBJ2-5 were preferentially used in persistent disease, while TRBV20-1 and TRBJ2-1 were favored in newly diagnosed disease. The authors acknowledged the small sample size as a limitation that may reduce accuracy. Lower TCR Shannon entropy and fewer highly expanded clones were observed in persistent Graves' disease patients than in newly diagnosed patients, which suggested clonal expansion. Sequencing and analysis were limited to the TCR beta chain. Because the primary lesion, thyroid tissue, could not be accessed, the study looked at peripheral blood alone.

The library was prepared using multiplex PCR. TCRdb lists the instrument as Illumina HiSeq 4000. To build TCR beta libraries, CDR3 regions were amplified by Arm-PCR using iRepertoire HTBI primers. Gel purification was performed on PCR products prior to sequencing. Processing in the source paper ran as follows. Across samples, some 62 TRBV and approximately 15 TRBJ segments were identified and used for gene usage analysis of CDR3 amino acid clonotypes. COPE and FqMerger were used to merge the filtered high-quality paired reads into contigs. BLAST was used to align contigs to IMGT TRBV, TRBD and TRBJ reference genes, with CDR3 defined following IMGT. Highly expanded clones were defined as clonotypes with a frequency above 0.1%. Shannon entropy was used to measure repertoire diversity, and the Gini coefficient was used to measure V-J evenness. A clonotype was considered public if more than one individual shared it. TCRdb reanalyzed the raw reads on its own, using fastp at Q25 for trimming and MiXCR for clone calling, and kept in-frame beta chains. Every entry covers one CDR3 protein and lists the most common genes and DNA from its rows. TCRdb's processing, not the authors', yielded these V and J calls. The sample includes a few hundred thousand distinct CDR3 sequences, with 16% observed a single time. The ten largest clones represent around 21% of the sample.

The sample's time point label, decoded: newly diagnosed GD, antithyroid drugs for less than 3 months. For both TCR sequencing and RNA sequencing, RNA was extracted from PBMCs in TRIzol. The diagnosis of Graves' disease was made according to American Thyroid Association guidelines. Recruitment of patients was carried out at an endocrinology department in Xi'an, China. Each patient gave about 10 milliliters of peripheral blood, collected in an EDTA anticoagulant tube. Ficoll Paque Plus density gradient separation was used to isolate PBMCs, and no further T cell sorting was performed. An Agilent 2100 Bioanalyzer and agarose gel were used to check RNA quality, while a NanoDrop 2000 measured RNA concentration. Trimming takes 2 bases from V and 3 bases from J, and the germline ends sit 11 bases apart. Taken from cysteine to phenylalanine, the CDR3 has 15 residues. The read is trimmed to its CDR3 DNA, 45 bases read in frame from base 1. CDR1 and CDR2 (SGHAT, FQNNGV) derive from the germline V gene.

The sample was also linked to a second study, of T cells in Graves' hyperthyroidism and ophthalmopathy. As the second paper documents: Graves' hyperthyroidism was defined as stable when no progression to ophthalmopathy occurred over 18 months of follow-up. The hyperthyroidism patients were between 18 and 65 years old and newly diagnosed, with a disease duration of less than 2 months. Any patient with an uncontrolled infection, another autoimmune disease, pregnancy or lactation was excluded. Diagnoses were established on the basis of clinical symptoms, serum thyroxine and TRAb, thyroid ultrasound, and orbital computed tomography. A first-round RT-PCR of the TCR CDR3 used the HTBI primer set with the Qiagen OneStep RT-PCR kit. Most expanded thyroid clonotypes (frequency above 0.001) were also detected in blood, suggesting blood repertoires may reflect thyroid immune responses. A 13 V-J signature model separated ophthalmopathy from stable hyperthyroidism, with about 88% sensitivity and 81.08% specificity in cross-validation and 80%/75% in testing. In validation, the model predicted progression to ophthalmopathy a median of around six months before onset, with approximately 70% sensitivity and 72.22% specificity. To identify distinguishing TCR V-J signatures, a discovery cohort of about a hundred patients was used, comprising under 45 with Graves' ophthalmopathy and roughly 60 with stable Graves' hyperthyroidism. An independent validation cohort of around 19 hyperthyroidism patients and some 15 patients who later progressed to ophthalmopathy tested prospective prediction of ophthalmopathy. The 95 to 100 discovery patients were randomly divided into training and test sets at a 7:3 ratio. The study also compared thyroid tissue and blood T-cell repertoires from about six Graves' hyperthyroidism patients. After blood sampling, hyperthyroidism patients were treated with methimazole at a starting dose of 30 mg daily, and ophthalmopathy patients were treated with high-dose intravenous methylprednisolone. A second multiplex PCR round built the libraries, followed by size selection and purification. Libraries were sequenced paired-end with 100 bp reads on an Illumina HiSeq2000. SOAPnuke was used to process the raw data, removing reads that contained adapters or uncalled bases, had a mean Phred below 15, or lacked an exact match to the constant primer or identifier. High-quality paired reads were merged using COPE v1.2.5, and each unique nucleotide sequence was defined as a clonotype. Clonotypes were aligned to IMGT TRBV, TRBD and TRBJ reference segments using MiTCR v1.1. Analysis was restricted to V-J combinations with a frequency above 0.0001, which covered about 99% of repertoires. The TCS score was defined as F50 (clonal expansion) divided by E x V (chaos), with BLOSUM62-based TCRdist calculated between CDR3 peptides within each V-J. Welch's t-statistics and random forest reduced roughly 540 V-J features to 13, which were used in a naive Bayes classifier (R e1071). No statistical method was used to set the sample size in advance, and investigators knew the group allocation. According to the paper, TCR Vbeta CDR3 sequencing was carried out on 135 peripheral blood samples, which came from under 50 ophthalmopathy, approximately 72 hyperthyroidism and about 17 progressor patients.

The chain uses TRBV11-2 and TRBJ2-1; the D gene is perhaps TRBD1, from 5 matching bases. The sequence was obtained from a woman under 30 with Graves disease. Donor details come from another sample of the same person, matched by shared clones. Source: peripheral blood mononuclear cells (PBMCs), taken at new diagnosis, from a patient treated with antithyroid drugs. The DNA sequence follows: TGTGCCAGCAGCTTAACGGTGGGGCTCTACAATGAGCAGTTCTTC. This sequence encodes CASSLTVGLYNEQFF.